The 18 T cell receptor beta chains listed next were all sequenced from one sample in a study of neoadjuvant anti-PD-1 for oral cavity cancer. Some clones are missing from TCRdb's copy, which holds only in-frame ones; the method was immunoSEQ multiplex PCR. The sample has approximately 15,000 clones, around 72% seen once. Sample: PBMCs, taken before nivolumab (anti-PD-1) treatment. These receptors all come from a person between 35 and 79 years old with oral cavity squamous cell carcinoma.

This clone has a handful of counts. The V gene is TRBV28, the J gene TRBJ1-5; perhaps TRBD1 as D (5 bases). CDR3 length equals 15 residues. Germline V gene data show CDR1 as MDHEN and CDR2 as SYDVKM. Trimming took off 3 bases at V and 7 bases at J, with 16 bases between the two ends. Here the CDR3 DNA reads TGTGCCAGCAGTTTTCCTCGGTGGGGCGACCAGCCCCAGCATTTT. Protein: CASSFPRWGDQPQHF.

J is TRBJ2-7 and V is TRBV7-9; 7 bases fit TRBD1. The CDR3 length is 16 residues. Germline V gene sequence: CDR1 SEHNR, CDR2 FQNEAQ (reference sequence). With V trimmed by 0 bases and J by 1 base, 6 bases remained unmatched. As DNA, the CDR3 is TGTGCCAGCAGCTTAGCCCGGGACAGTACTTCCTACGAGCAGTACTTC. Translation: CASSLARDSTSYEQYF.

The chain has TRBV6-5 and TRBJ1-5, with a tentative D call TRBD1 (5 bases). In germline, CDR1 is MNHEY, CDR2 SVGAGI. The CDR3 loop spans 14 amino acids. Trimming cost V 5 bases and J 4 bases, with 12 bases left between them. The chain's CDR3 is CASSDDSPNQPQHF. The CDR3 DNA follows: TGTGCCAGCAGTGACGACAGTCCTAATCAGCCCCAGCATTTT.

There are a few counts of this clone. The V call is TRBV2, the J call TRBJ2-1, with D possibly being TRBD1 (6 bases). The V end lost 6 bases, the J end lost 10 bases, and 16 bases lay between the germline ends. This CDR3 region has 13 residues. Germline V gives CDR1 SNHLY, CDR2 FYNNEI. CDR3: CASSRQESEEQFF. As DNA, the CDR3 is TGTGCCAGCAGCAGACAGGAGTCTGAGGAGCAGTTCTTC.

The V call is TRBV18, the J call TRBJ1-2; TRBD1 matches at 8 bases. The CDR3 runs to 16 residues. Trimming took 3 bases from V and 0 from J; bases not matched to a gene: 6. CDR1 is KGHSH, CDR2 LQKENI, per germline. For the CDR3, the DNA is TGTGCCAGCTCACCCCCGATGGGACAGGCTAACTATGGCTACACCTTC. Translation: CASSPPMGQANYGYTF.

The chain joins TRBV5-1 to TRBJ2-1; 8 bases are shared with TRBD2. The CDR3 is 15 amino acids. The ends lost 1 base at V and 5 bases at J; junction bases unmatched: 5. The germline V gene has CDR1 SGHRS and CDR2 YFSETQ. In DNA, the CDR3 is TGCGCCAGCAGCTTGTTACTAGCGGAAGACAATGAGCAGTTCTTC. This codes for CASSLLLAEDNEQFF.

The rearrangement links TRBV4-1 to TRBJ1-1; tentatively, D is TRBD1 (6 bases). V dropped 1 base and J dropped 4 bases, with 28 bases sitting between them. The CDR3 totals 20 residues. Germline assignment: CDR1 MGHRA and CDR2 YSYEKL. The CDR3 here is CASSQGLGYGAILGGTEAFF. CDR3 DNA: TGCGCCAGCAGCCAAGGCCTGGGATATGGGGCTATTCTAGGGGGCACTGAAGCTTTCTTT.

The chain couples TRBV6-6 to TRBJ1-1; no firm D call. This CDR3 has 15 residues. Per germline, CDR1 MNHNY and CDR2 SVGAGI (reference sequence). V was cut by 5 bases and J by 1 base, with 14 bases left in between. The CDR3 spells CASSAHAGPNTEAFF. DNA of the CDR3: TGTGCCAGCAGTGCCCACGCTGGCCCGAACACTGAAGCTTTCTTT.

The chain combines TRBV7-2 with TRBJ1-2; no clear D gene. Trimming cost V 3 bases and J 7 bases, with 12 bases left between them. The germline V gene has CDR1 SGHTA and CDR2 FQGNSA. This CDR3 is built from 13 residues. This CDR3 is CASSFDGLSGYTF. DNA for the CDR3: TGTGCCAGCAGCTTCGACGGACTCTCTGGCTACACCTTC. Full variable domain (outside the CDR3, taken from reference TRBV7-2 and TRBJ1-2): GAGVSQSPSNKVTEKGKDVELRCDPISGHTALYWYRQSLGQGLEFLIYFQGNSAPDKSGLPSDRFSAERTGGSVSTLTIQRTQQEDSAVYLCASSFDGLSGYTFGSGTRLTVV.

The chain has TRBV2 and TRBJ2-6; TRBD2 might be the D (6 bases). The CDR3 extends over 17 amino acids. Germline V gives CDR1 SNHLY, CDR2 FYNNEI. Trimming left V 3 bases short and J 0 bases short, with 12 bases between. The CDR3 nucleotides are TGTGCCAGCAGTGATCGGCGGGACTTCTCTGGGGCCAACGTCCTGACTTTC. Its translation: CASSDRRDFSGANVLTF.

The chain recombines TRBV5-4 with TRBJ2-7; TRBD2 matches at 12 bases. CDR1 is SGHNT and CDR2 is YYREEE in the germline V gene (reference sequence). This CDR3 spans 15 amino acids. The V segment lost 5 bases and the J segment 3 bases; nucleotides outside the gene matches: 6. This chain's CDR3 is CASSHGLAGNYEQYF. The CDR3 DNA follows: TGTGCCAGCAGTCATGGACTAGCGGGAAACTACGAGCAGTACTTC. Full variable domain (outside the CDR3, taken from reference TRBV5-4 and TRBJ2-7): ETGVTQSPTHLIKTRGQQVTLRCSSQSGHNTVSWYQQALGQGPQFIFQYYREEENGRGNFPPRFSGLQFPNYSSELNVNALELDDSALYLCASSHGLAGNYEQYFGPGTRLTVT.

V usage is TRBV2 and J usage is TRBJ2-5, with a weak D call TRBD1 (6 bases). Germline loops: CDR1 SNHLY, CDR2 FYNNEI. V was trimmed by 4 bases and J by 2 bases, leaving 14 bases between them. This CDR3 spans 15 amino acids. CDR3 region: CASSVVQGRQETQYF. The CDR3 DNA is TGTGCCAGCAGTGTGGTACAGGGAAGACAAGAGACCCAGTACTTC.

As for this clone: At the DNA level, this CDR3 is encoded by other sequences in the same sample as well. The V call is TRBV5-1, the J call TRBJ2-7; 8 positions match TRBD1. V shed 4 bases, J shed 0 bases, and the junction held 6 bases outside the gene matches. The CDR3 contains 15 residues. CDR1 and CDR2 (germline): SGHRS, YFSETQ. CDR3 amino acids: CASSGGQGSSYEQYF. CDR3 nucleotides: TGCGCCAGCAGCGGCGGACAGGGCTCCTCCTACGAGCAGTACTTC.

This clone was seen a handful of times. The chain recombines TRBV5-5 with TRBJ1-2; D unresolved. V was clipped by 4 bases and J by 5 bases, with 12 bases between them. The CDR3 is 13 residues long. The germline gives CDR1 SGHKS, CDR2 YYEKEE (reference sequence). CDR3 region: CASSRAGNYGYTF. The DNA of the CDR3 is TGTGCCAGCAGCAGAGCCGGGAATTATGGCTACACCTTC.

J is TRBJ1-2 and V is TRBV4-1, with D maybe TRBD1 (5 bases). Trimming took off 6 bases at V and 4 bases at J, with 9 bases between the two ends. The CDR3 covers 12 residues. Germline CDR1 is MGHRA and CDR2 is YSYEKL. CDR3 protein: CASRGPFYGYTF. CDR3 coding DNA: TGCGCCAGCAGGGGGCCATTCTATGGCTACACCTTC.

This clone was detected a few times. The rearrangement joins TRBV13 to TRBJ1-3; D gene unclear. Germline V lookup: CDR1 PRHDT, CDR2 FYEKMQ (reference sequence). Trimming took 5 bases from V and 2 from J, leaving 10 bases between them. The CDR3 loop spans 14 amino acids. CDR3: CASSNRKTGNTIYF. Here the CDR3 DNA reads TGTGCCAGCAGCAATCGTAAAACTGGAAACACCATATATTTT.

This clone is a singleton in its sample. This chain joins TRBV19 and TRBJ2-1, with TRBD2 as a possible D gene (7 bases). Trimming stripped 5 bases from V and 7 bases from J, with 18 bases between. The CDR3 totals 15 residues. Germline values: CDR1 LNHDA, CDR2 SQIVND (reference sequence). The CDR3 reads CASSPRGAGRNEQFF. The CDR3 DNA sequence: TGTGCCAGTAGTCCCCGGGGGGCCGGTCGGAATGAGCAGTTCTTC.

The CDR3 here is CASSIVLLGSRNTEAFF. The CDR3 bases are TGTGCCAGTAGTATAGTGTTATTAGGGTCTAGGAACACTGAAGCTTTCTTT. This chain joins TRBV19 and TRBJ1-1; D remains ambiguous. From germline, CDR1 is LNHDA and CDR2 SQIVND (reference sequence). Trimming shortened V by 1 base and J by 1 base, and 16 bases separated the two germline ends. This CDR3 is 17 amino acids long.